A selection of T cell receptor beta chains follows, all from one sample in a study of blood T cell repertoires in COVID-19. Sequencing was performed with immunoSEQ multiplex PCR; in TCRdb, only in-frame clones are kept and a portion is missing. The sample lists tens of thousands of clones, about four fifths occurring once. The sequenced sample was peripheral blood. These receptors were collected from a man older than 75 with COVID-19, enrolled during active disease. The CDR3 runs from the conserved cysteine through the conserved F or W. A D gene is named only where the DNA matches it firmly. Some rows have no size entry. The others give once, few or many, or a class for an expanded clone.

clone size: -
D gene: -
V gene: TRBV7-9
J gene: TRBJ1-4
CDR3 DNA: TGTGCCAGCAGCTTGAGGCAGGGTGATGAAAAACTGTTTTTT
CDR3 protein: CASSLRQGDEKLFF

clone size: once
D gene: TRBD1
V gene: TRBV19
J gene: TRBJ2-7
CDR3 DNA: TGTGCCAGTAGTAGGACGGGACAGGGGGCGAACGAGCAGTACTTC
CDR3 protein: CASSRTGQGANEQYF

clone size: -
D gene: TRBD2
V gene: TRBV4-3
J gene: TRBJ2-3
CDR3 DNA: TGCGCCAGCAGCCAATCCCCCCCTTCGGCTAGCGGCGCCGTGAGAGATACGCAGTATTTT
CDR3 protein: CASSQSPPSASGAVRDTQYF

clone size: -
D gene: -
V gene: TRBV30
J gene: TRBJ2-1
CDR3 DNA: TGTGCCTGGAGTAGCCGATCTCGGAGACTGTCCTACAATGAGCAGTTCTTC
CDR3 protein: CAWSSRSRRLSYNEQFF

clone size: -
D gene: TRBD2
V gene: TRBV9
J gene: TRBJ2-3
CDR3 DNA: TGTGCCAGCAGCGTAGGGGGGCTAGCGGGGGTGCAAGATACGCAGTATTTT
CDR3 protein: CASSVGGLAGVQDTQYF

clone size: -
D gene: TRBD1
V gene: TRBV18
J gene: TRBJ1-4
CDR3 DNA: TGTGCCAGCTCATACAGGGGAGCAGGCAATGAAAAACTGTTTTTT
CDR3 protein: CASSYRGAGNEKLFF

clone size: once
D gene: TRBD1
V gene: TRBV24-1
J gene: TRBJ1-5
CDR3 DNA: TGTGCCACCAGGCCCCTAGACAGGGAATCGTCCGAAGTATATCAGCCCCAGCATTTT
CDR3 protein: CATRPLDRESSEVYQPQHF

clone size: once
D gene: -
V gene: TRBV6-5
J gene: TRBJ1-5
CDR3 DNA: TGTGCCAGCAGATTTGACAGGTCGAGCAATCAGCCCCAGCATTTT
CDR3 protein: CASRFDRSSNQPQHF

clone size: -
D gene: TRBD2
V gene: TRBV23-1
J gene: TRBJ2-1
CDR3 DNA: TGCGCCAGCATTTCAGAGGCAGGGCTAGCGGGTTCCTACAATGAGCAGTTCTTC
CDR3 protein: CASISEAGLAGSYNEQFF

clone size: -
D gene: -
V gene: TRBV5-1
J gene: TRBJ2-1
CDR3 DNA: TGCGCCAGCAGCTTGGTTCCAGGGGACTACAATGAGCAGTTCTTC
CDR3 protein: CASSLVPGDYNEQFF

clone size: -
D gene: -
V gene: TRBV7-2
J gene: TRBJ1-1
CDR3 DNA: TGTGCCAGCAGCTTAGTGATGGAGGGGACTGAAGCTTTCTTT
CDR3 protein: CASSLVMEGTEAFF

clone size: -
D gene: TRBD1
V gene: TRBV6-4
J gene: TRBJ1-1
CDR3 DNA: TGTGCCAGCAGTCCCGGGACAGCAAACACTGAAGCTTTCTTT
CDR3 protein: CASSPGTANTEAFF

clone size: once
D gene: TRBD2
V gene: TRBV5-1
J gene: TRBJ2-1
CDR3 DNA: TGCGCCAGCAGCCCGGGACTAGCGGGATACAATGAGCAGTTCTTC
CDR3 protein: CASSPGLAGYNEQFF

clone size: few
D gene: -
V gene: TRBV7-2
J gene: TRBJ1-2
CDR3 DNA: TGTGCCAGCAGCCGCTACCAGGGTGACTATGGCTACACCTTC
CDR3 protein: CASSRYQGDYGYTF

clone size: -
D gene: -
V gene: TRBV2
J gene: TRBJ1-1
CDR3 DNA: TGTGCCAGCAGTGACGCGGGGGGATACACTGAAGCTTTCTTT
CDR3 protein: CASSDAGGYTEAFF

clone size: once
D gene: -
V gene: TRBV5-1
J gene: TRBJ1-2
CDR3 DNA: TGCGCCAGCAGCTTGGATGGACAGAGCTATGGCTACACCTTC
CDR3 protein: CASSLDGQSYGYTF

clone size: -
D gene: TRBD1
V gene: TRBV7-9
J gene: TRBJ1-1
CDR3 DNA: TGTGCCAGCAGCTTAGGGGGACAGTTCAACACTGAAGCTTTCTTT
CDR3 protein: CASSLGGQFNTEAFF

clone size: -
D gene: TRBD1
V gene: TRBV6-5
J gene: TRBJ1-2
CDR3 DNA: TGTGCCAGCAGTTACGTTAGGACAGGGGGTAACTATGGCTACACCTTC
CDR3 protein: CASSYVRTGGNYGYTF

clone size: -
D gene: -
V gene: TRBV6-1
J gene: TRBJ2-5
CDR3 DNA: TGTGCCAGCGGTTCAGGGCGAGAGACCCAGTACTTC
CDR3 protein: CASGSGRETQYF

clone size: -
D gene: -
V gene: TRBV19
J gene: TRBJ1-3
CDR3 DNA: TGTGCCAGTAGTATATATGCGAGCTCTGGAAACACCATATATTTT
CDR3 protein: CASSIYASSGNTIYF

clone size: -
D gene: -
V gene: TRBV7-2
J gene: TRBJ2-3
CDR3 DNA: TGTGCCAGCAGCTTTTTACAGGCCTACACAGATACGCAGTATTTT
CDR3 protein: CASSFLQAYTDTQYF

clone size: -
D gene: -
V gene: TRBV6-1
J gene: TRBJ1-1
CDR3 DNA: TGTGCCAGCAGTGACGGACAGCTTAACACTGAAGCTTTCTTT
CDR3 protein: CASSDGQLNTEAFF

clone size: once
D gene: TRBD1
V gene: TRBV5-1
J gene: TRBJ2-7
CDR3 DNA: TGCGCCAGCAGGCCCCGGGACAGCTCCTACGAGCAGTACTTC
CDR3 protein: CASRPRDSSYEQYF

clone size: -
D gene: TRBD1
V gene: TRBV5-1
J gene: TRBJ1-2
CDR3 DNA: TGCGCCAGCAGCTCAATGGGACAGGGGTATGGCTACACCTTC
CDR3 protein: CASSSMGQGYGYTF

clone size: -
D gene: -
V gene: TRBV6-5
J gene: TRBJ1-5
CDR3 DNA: TGTGCCGCCGCCCAGGGGCACAATCAGCCCCAGCATTTT
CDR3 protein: CAAAQGHNQPQHF

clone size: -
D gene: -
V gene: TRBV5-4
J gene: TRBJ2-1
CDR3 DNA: TGTGCCAGCAGCTACCGGGAGCGAGGCAATGAGCAGTTCTTC
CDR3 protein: CASSYRERGNEQFF

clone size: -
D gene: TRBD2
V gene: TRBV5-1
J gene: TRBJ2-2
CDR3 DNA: TGCGCCAGCAGCGCGGACGCGACTAGCGGGAGGGCCGGGGAGCTGTTTTTT
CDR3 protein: CASSADATSGRAGELFF

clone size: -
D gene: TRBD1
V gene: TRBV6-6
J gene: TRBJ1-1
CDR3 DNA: TGTGCCAGCGGCTCTACAGGGGGCAAAGCTTTCTTT
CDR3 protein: CASGSTGGKAFF

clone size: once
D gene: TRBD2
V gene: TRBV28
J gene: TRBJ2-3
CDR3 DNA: TGTGCCAGTGGACTAGCGGGGGGGCGTAGCACAGATACGCAGTATTTT
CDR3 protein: CASGLAGGRSTDTQYF

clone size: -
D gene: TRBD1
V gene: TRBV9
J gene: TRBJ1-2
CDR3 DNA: TGTGCCAGCAGCGATCGACAGGGTTGGGGCTACACCTTC
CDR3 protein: CASSDRQGWGYTF

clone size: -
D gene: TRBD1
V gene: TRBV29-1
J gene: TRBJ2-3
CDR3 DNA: TGCAGCGTTGAAGCCAGATCGGACAGGGAGAGCACAGATACGCAGTATTTT
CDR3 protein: CSVEARSDRESTDTQYF

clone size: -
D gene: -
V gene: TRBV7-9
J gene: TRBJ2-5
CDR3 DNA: TGTGCCAGCAGCTTCGGAGGGCGAGAGACCCAGTACTTC
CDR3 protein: CASSFGGRETQYF

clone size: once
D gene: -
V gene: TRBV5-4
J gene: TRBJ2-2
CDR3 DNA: TGTGCCAGCAGCTTGGTGGCAGGGGCGAACACCGGGGAGCTGTTTTTT
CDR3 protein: CASSLVAGANTGELFF

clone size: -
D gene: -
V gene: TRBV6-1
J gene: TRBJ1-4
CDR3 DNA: TGTGCCAGCAGTGAAAGGCCTAGAACAGAAAAACTGTTTTTT
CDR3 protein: CASSERPRTEKLFF

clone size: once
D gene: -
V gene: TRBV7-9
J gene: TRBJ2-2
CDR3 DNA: TGTGCCAGCGGCCGGGGGAACACCGGGGAGCTGTTTTTT
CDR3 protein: CASGRGNTGELFF

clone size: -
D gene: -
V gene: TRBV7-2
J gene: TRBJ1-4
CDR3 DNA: TGTGCCAGCAGCTTAGCGTCAGGGGCCTCTAATGAAAAACTGTTTTTT
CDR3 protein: CASSLASGASNEKLFF

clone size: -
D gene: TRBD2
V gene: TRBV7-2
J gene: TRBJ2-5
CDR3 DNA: TGTGCCAGCAGCCCACCCGGACTAGCGGCACAAGAGACCCAGTACTTC
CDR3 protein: CASSPPGLAAQETQYF

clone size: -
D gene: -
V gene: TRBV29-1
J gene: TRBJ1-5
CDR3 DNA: TGCAGCTCACATACCAACAGGGGCAATCAGCCCCAGCATTTT
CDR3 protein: CSSHTNRGNQPQHF

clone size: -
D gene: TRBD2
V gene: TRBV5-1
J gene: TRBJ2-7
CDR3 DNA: TGCGCCAGCAGCTTGGAACTAGCGGGGGGGAGACCCTACGAGCAGTACTTC
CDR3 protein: CASSLELAGGRPYEQYF

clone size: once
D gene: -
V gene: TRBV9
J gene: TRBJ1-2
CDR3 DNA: TGTGCCAGCAGCGTAGACGAGGTGGGGGGGATTGGCTACACCTTC
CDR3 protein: CASSVDEVGGIGYTF

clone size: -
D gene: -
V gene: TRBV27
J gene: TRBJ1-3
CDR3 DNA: TGTGCCAGCAGTCCCCGATGGGGCACTGGCGACACCATATATTTT
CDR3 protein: CASSPRWGTGDTIYF

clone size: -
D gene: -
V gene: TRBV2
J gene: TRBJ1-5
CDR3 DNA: TGTGCCGGAGGGGCAGGGATGGCTCAGCCCCAGCATTTT
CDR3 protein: CAGGAGMAQPQHF

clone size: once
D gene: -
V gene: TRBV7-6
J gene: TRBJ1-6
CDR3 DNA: TGTGCCAGCAGCTTAGGACAGATTGCCAATTCACCCCTCCACTTT
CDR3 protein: CASSLGQIANSPLHF

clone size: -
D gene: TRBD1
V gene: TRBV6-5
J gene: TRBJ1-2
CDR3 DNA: TGTGCCAGCACCACGACGGGACAGCTTCAAATCGGCTACACCTTC
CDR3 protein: CASTTTGQLQIGYTF

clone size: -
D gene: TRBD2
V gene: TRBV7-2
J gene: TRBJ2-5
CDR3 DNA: TGTGCCAGCAGCCAAACGGGGGGACAAGAGACCCAGTACTTC
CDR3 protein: CASSQTGGQETQYF

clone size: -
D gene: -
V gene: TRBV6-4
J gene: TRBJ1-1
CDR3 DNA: TGTGCCAGCAGTGAGGAGTCCATCGGCACTGAAGCTTTCTTT
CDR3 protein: CASSEESIGTEAFF

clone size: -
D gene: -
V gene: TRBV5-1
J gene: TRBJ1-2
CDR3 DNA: TGCGCCAGCAGCTTTCCTAGCGAAGGCTATGGCTACACCTTC
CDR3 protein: CASSFPSEGYGYTF

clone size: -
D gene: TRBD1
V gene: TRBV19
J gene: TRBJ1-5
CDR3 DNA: TGTGCCAGTAGTTCGCGACAGGGGCGTCAGGAGCCCCAGCATTTT
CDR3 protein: CASSSRQGRQEPQHF

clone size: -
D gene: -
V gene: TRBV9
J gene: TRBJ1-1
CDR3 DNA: TGTGCCAGCAGCGAAAGCGCCTCCTTGAACACTGAAGCTTTCTTT
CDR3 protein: CASSESASLNTEAFF

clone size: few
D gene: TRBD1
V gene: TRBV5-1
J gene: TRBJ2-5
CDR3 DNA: TGCGCCAGCAGCTCGACAGGGGGGGGAGAGACCCAGTACTTC
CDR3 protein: CASSSTGGGETQYF

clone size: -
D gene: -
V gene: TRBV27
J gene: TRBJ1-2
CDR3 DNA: TGTGCCAGCAGTTTATCAACAGGGAAAATTTATGGCTACACCTTC
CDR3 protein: CASSLSTGKIYGYTF